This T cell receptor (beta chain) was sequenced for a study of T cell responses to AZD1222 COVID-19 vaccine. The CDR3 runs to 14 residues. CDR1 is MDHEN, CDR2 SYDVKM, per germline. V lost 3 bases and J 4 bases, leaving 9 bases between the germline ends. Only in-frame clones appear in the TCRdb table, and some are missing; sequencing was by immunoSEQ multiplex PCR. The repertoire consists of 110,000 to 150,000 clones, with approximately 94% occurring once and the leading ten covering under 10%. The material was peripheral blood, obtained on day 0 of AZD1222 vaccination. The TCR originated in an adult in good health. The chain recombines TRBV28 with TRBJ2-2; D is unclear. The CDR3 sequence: CASSFGLATGELFF. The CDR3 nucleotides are TGTGCCAGCAGTTTCGGGTTAGCCACCGGGGAGCTGTTTTTT.